Following are 30 T cell receptor beta chains from one sample sequenced in a study of blood T cell repertoires in COVID-19. The assay was immunoSEQ multiplex PCR, and TCRdb's table has in-frame clones only and misses some. The sample yields about 120,000 clones, 87% seen once. Sequenced input: peripheral blood. These receptors all come from a woman aged 50 to 60 with acute or convalescent COVID-19.

The chain is built from TRBV18 and TRBJ1-5; weak D call: TRBD1 (6 bases). V lost 0 bases, J lost 3 bases, and 12 bases lay in between. The CDR3 extends over 16 amino acids. The germline CDR1 and CDR2 sequences are KGHSH and LQKENI. The CDR3 nucleotides are TGTGCCAGCTCACCACCGAACCGGGACAACAATCAGCCCCAGCATTTT. Encoded protein: CASSPPNRDNNQPQHF. The variable domain in full, with the rest retrieved from reference TRBV18 and TRBJ1-5, is NAGVMQNPRHLVRRRGQEARLRCSPMKGHSHVYWYRQLPEEGLKFMVYLQKENIIDESGMPKERFSAEFPKEGPSILRIQQVVRGDSAAYFCASSPPNRDNNQPQHFGDGTRLSIL.

V usage is TRBV4-2 and J usage is TRBJ1-1; perhaps TRBD1 as D (6 bases). This CDR3 contains 16 residues. The V end lost 0 bases, the J end lost 0 bases, and 11 bases lay between the germline ends. CDR1 LGHNA and CDR2 YNFKEQ come from the germline V gene. The CDR3 DNA follows: TGTGCCAGCAGCCAAGATGACAGGCCGTTGAACACTGAAGCTTTCTTT. Translating it yields CASSQDDRPLNTEAFF.

CDR3 DNA: TGTGCCAGCAGTGAGACCGGGACATGGAGCTCCTACGAGCAGTACTTC. Amino acid sequence: CASSETGTWSSYEQYF. This sequence joins TRBV25-1 and TRBJ2-7; TRBD1 is a possible D gene (6 bases). V was pared by 3 bases and J by 0 bases, with 15 bases between. CDR1 and CDR2 from the germline V gene are MGHDK and SYGVNS. CDR3 size: 16 residues.

This chain connects TRBV6-5 to TRBJ1-6, with 10 nucleotides matching TRBD1. Germline V gives CDR1 MNHEY, CDR2 SVGAGI. The CDR3 covers 15 residues. V gave up 6 bases and J gave up 9 bases; unmatched junction bases: 8. The CDR3 bases are TGTGCCAGCAGCGGTCCGGGACAGGGGATTTCACCCCTCCACTTT. Amino acids: CASSGPGQGISPLHF.

The chain is built from TRBV4-3 and TRBJ2-7, with 7 bases that match TRBD2. Germline V gene data show CDR1 as LGHNA and CDR2 as YSLEER. V trimming: 0 bases; J trimming: 6 bases; junction bases outside the gene matches: 17. The length of the CDR3 is 18 residues. The CDR3 protein is CASSQDPGIAGGRTEQYF. The DNA for the CDR3 is TGCGCCAGCAGCCAAGATCCGGGAATAGCGGGTGGACGTACCGAGCAGTACTTC.

The rearrangement uses TRBV20-1 and TRBJ2-2, with TRBD2 matching 10 bases. The ends lost 3 bases at V and 4 bases at J; junction bases unmatched: 11. Germline V lookup: CDR1 DFQATT, CDR2 SNEGSKA (reference sequence). The CDR3 is 17 residues long. This CDR3 reads CSASPQQLAGSTGELFF. The DNA for the CDR3 is TGCAGTGCTAGTCCCCAACAACTAGCGGGGAGCACCGGGGAGCTGTTTTTT.

The chain links TRBV12-3 or TRBV12-4 to TRBJ2-7, with D perhaps matching TRBD2 (6 bases). Trimming cost V 2 bases and J 4 bases, with 9 bases left between them. The CDR3 loop spans 13 amino acids. The CDR3 here is CASSLSAGYEQYF. CDR3 nucleotides: TGTGCCAGCAGTTTATCGGCGGGATACGAGCAGTACTTC.

V and J are TRBV7-9 and TRBJ2-4, with a possible D match to TRBD1 (5 bases). The germline gives CDR1 SEHNR, CDR2 FQNEAQ (reference sequence). V was shortened by 1 base and J by 13 bases, with 14 bases between the two germline ends. This CDR3 comprises 13 residues. The CDR3 loop reads CASSLDPNRLQYF. CDR3 DNA: TGTGCCAGCAGCTTAGACCCCAACAGGTTGCAGTACTTC.

V and J are TRBV10-3 and TRBJ1-6; 7 bases align to TRBD1. The V and J ends lost 10 bases and 10 bases, in that order; junction bases with no gene match: 7. The CDR3 runs to 12 residues. CDR1 and CDR2 from the germline V gene are ENHRY and SYGVKD. CDR3 amino acids: CATAQGPSPLHF. The DNA of the CDR3 is TGTGCCACCGCACAGGGGCCCTCACCCCTCCACTTT.

In regard to this clone: The sample holds other DNA sequences that translate to the same CDR3. The V and J genes are TRBV6-5 and TRBJ2-2, with 7 bases matching TRBD2. In germline, CDR1 is MNHEY, CDR2 SVGAGI. The CDR3 sequence is 14 residues long. Losses at the gene ends were 7 bases for V and 5 bases for J; bases not matched to a gene: 7. The CDR3 region has the DNA TGTGCCAGCAAGCGGGACTCTTTAACCGGGGAGCTGTTTTTT. Amino acid sequence: CASKRDSLTGELFF.

This clone was detected only once. The chain has TRBV29-1 and TRBJ2-5; D possibly corresponds to TRBD1 (6 bases). V lost 7 bases, J lost 4 bases, and 7 bases lay in between. The CDR3 runs to 10 residues. Germline assignment: CDR1 SQVTM and CDR2 ANQGSEA. Here the CDR3 DNA reads TGCAGCGGGGGGCGAGAGACCCAGTACTTC. The encoded protein is CSGGRETQYF.

This clone was seen only once. The V and J genes are TRBV6-2 or TRBV6-3 and TRBJ1-3; the match to TRBD1 covers 8 bases. Per the germline V gene, CDR1 is MNHEY and CDR2 is SVGEGT. With V trimmed by 2 bases and J by 7 bases, 1 base remained unmatched. This CDR3 region has 13 residues. The CDR3 is CASSYDRGNTIYF. CDR3 coding DNA: TGTGCCAGCAGTTACGACAGGGGCAACACCATATATTTT.

This clone was seen just once. The chain is built from TRBV7-2 and TRBJ2-3, with 7 bases matching TRBD2. Germline V gene data show CDR1 as SGHTA and CDR2 as FQGNSA. The CDR3 contains 15 residues. V shed 5 bases and J 2 bases; nucleotides not matched to a gene: 7. The CDR3 DNA sequence: TGTGCCAGCAGCCCAGAACGGGGGGACACAGATACGCAGTATTTT. Translated, it gives CASSPERGDTDTQYF. The full variable domain, completed using reference TRBV7-2 and TRBJ2-3, is GAGVSQSPSNKVTEKGKDVELRCDPISGHTALYWYRQSLGQGLEFLIYFQGNSAPDKSGLPSDRFSAERTGGSVSTLTIQRTQQEDSAVYLCASSPERGDTDTQYFGPGTRLTVL.

This clone was seen a few times. The DNA for the CDR3 is TGTGCCAGCAGCAACCGGGACAGGGGGCTAGGAACTGAAGCTTTCTTT. The encoded protein is CASSNRDRGLGTEAFF. The chain carries TRBV11-3 and TRBJ1-1; 12 bases agree with TRBD1. V gave up 5 bases and J gave up 5 bases; unmatched junction bases: 9. CDR1 and CDR2 from the germline V gene are SGHNT and YENEEA. The CDR3 totals 16 residues.

The chain couples TRBV27 to TRBJ2-7, with D maybe TRBD1 (5 bases). Trimming shortened V by 8 bases and J by 1 base, and 15 bases separated the two germline ends. The CDR3 is made up of 14 amino acids. Germline V CDR1 and CDR2: MNHEY, SMNVEV (reference sequence). The CDR3 region is CASSLGADSYEQYF. In DNA form, the CDR3 reads TGTGCCAGCTCTCTAGGGGCCGATTCCTACGAGCAGTACTTC.

J is TRBJ2-3 and V is TRBV6-5; D perhaps matches TRBD1 (5 bases). CDR1 and CDR2 from the germline V gene are MNHEY and SVGAGI. Trimming left V 7 bases short and J 2 bases short, with 10 bases between. This CDR3 is built from 13 residues. CDR3 coding DNA: TGTGCCAGCACTGCCAGGGCCACAGATACGCAGTATTTT. This encodes CASTARATDTQYF.

The CDR3 reads CASCLTGEQPQHF. The CDR3 coding sequence is TGTGCCAGCTGCCTGACAGGGGAGCAGCCCCAGCATTTT. The V gene is TRBV2, the J gene TRBJ1-5, with 8 positions matching TRBD1. Per the germline V gene, CDR1 is SNHLY and CDR2 is FYNNEI. V lost 8 bases, J lost 7 bases, and 7 bases stayed unmatched. The CDR3 contains 13 residues.

The CDR3 protein is CASSPDKNTGELFF. CDR3 nucleotides: TGTGCCAGCAGCCCGGACAAGAACACCGGGGAGCTGTTTTTT. The chain has TRBV7-6 and TRBJ2-2, with D perhaps matching TRBD1 (5 bases). The CDR3 is made up of 14 amino acids. Germline V gene data show CDR1 as SGHVS and CDR2 as FNYEAQ. With 5 bases removed from V and 1 base from J, the gap between germline ends came to 8 bases. Combining the CDR3 with reference TRBV7-6 and TRBJ2-2 gives the whole variable domain GAGVSQSPRYKVTKRGQDVALRCDPISGHVSLYWYRQALGQGPEFLTYFNYEAQQDKSGLPNDRFSAERPEGSISTLTIQRTEQRDSAMYRCASSPDKNTGELFFGEGSRLTVL.

Only one count was recorded for this clone. The chain has TRBV7-2 and TRBJ2-5; 7 nucleotides align to TRBD2. V gave up 1 base and J gave up 7 bases; unmatched junction bases: 6. The CDR3 has 14 residues. Germline loops: CDR1 SGHTA, CDR2 FQGNSA. In nucleotides, the CDR3 is TGTGCCAGCAGCTTAGTCCCCTCGGGGGGGACCCAGTACTTC. It translates to CASSLVPSGGTQYF.

This chain connects TRBV21-1 to TRBJ1-5. TRBV21-1 is flagged as a pseudogene. This CDR3 is built from 15 residues. DNA for the CDR3: TGTGCCAGCAGCAAAGGAGGGTCGGGCAATCAGCCCCAGCATTTT. Translating gives CASSKGGSGNQPQHF.

V gene TRBV9 combines with J gene TRBJ1-6; D is uncertain. Trimming took off 1 base at V and 5 bases at J, with 4 bases between the two ends. There are 13 residues in the CDR3. Germline CDR1 and CDR2: SGDLS and YYNGEE. CDR3 loop: CASSVQNNSPLHF. As DNA, the CDR3 is TGTGCCAGCAGCGTACAAAATAATTCACCCCTCCACTTT.

This clone was recorded once. The chain recombines TRBV12-3 or TRBV12-4 with TRBJ1-4; 7 positions match TRBD1. Germline trimming cut 5 bases from V and 5 bases from J; bases unmatched to any gene: 2. The CDR3 consists of 13 residues. The CDR3 loop is CASSGTVNEKLFF. CDR3 bases: TGTGCCAGCAGTGGGACAGTCAATGAAAAACTGTTTTTT.

The chain couples TRBV27 to TRBJ1-1; tentatively, D is TRBD1 (6 bases). Deletions cut 5 bases from V and 4 bases from J, with 14 bases between. The CDR3 loop spans 14 amino acids. CDR1 and CDR2 from the germline V gene are MNHEY and SMNVEV (reference sequence). The CDR3 sequence is CASSLDRWGTEAFF. In DNA, the CDR3 is TGTGCCAGCAGTCTCGACAGGTGGGGCACTGAAGCTTTCTTT.

The chain has TRBV7-9 and TRBJ1-1; D unresolved. The CDR3 runs 15 residues. Germline V gene data show CDR1 as SEHNR and CDR2 as FQNEAQ (reference sequence). The V gene lost 5 bases and the J gene lost 1 base, with 14 bases spanning the gap. CDR3 protein: CASSLSGASNTEAFF. In nucleotides, the CDR3 is TGTGCCAGCAGCCTCAGCGGAGCTTCGAACACTGAAGCTTTCTTT.

The chain has TRBV3-1 (or the pseudogene TRBV3-2) and TRBJ1-1, with 7 bases that match TRBD1. After removal of 1 base from V and 4 bases from J, the junction contained 6 bases not matched to a gene. From germline, CDR1 is LGHDT and CDR2 YNNKEL (reference sequence). This CDR3 is 15 amino acids long. CDR3 DNA: TGTGCCAGCAGCCAAGCGGGGACAGCCGTCACTGAAGCTTTCTTT. Protein product: CASSQAGTAVTEAFF.

The CDR3 DNA reads as TGTGCCAGCAGCTTACGGAGGGAGTCTAGCACAGATACGCAGTATTTT. Its translation is CASSLRRESSTDTQYF. The chain joins TRBV7-9 to TRBJ2-3; a weak D match, TRBD2 (6 bases). The CDR3 is 16 residues long. Germline V lookup: CDR1 SEHNR, CDR2 FQNEAQ (reference sequence). The V gene lost 2 bases and the J gene lost 0 bases, with 12 bases spanning the gap.

This rearrangement joins TRBV7-3 to TRBJ1-1; 7 bases map to TRBD1. Unmatched junction bases numbered 4, after V lost 11 bases and J lost 1 base. The germline CDR1 and CDR2 sequences are SGHTA and FQGTGA. This CDR3 is built from 12 residues. The CDR3 DNA reads TGTGCCTCGGGACAGACGAACACTGAAGCTTTCTTT. It encodes CASGQTNTEAFF.

The J gene is TRBJ1-2, the V gene TRBV28; D is unresolved. CDR3 length equals 15 residues. The V end was cut by 1 base, the J end by 6 bases, with 15 bases between. Germline lookup yields CDR1 MDHEN and CDR2 SYDVKM. The CDR3 DNA sequence: TGTGCCAGCAGTTTATTCGAGGGCCCCGGCGATGGCTACACCTTC. Translated: CASSLFEGPGDGYTF.

V and J are TRBV12-3 or TRBV12-4 and TRBJ1-6; weak D call: TRBD1 (5 bases). V lost 6 bases and J 7 bases, leaving 10 bases between the germline ends. The CDR3 length is 13 residues. Here the CDR3 DNA reads TGTGCCAGCAGAAAAGCAGGGAATTCACCCCTCCACTTT. This translates into CASRKAGNSPLHF.

This chain links TRBV12-5 with TRBJ2-5; D possibly corresponds to TRBD1 (5 bases). CDR1 is LGHNT and CDR2 is FRNRAP in the germline V gene. Trimming pared 6 bases from V and 5 bases from J, leaving 16 bases between. This CDR3 is built from 14 residues. As DNA, the CDR3 is TGTGCTAGTGGCCGCCCAGGGATTGGGGAGACCCAGTACTTC. Translated: CASGRPGIGETQYF.